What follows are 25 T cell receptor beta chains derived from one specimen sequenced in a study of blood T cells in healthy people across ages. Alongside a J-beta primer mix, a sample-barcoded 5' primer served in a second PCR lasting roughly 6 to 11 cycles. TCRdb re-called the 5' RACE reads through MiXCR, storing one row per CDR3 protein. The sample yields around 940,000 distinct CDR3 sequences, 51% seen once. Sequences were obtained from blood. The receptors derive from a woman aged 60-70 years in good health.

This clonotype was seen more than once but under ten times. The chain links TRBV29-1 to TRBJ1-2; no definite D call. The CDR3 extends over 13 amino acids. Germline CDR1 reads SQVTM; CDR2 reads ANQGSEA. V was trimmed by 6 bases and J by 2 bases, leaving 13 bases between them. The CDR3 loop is CSVLGDYNYGYTF. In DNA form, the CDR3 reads TGCAGCGTGTTGGGTGATTACAACTATGGCTACACCTTC.

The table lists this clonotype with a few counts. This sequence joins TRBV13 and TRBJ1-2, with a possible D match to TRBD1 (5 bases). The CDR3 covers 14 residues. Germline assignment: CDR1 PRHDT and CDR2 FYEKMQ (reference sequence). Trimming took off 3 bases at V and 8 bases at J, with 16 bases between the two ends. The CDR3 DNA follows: TGTGCCAGCAGCTTTCATCAGGGTATCTACGGCTACACCTTC. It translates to CASSFHQGIYGYTF.

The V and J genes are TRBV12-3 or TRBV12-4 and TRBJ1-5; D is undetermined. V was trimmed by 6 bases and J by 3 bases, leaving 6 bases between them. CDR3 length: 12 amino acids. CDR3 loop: CASRQLNQPQHF. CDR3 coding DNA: TGTGCCAGCAGGCAGCTCAATCAGCCCCAGCATTTT.

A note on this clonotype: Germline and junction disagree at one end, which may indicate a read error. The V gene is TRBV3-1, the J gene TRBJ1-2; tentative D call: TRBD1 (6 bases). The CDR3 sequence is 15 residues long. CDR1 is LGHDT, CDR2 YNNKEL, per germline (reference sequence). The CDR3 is CANSPPQGFSYGYTF. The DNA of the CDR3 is TGTGCCAACAGCCCTCCACAGGGATTTTCCTATGGCTACACCTTC.

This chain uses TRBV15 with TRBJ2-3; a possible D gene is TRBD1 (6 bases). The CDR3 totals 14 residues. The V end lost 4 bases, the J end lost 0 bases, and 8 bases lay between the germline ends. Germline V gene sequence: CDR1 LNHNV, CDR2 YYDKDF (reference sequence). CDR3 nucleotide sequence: TGTGCCACCAGCACAGGGGAGAGCACAGATACGCAGTATTTT. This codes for CATSTGESTDTQYF.

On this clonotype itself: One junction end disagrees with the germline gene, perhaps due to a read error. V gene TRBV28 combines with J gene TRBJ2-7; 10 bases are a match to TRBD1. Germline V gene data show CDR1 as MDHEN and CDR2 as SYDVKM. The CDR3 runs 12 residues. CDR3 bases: TGTGCCGGCAGACAGGGGGCGAACGAGCAGTACTTC. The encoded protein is CAGRQGANEQYF.

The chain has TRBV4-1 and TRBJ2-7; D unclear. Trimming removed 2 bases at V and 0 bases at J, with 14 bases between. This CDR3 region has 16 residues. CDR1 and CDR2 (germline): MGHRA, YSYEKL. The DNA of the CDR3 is TGCGCCAGCAGCCAACTTTTCGGGCTCGGCTCCTACGAGCAGTACTTC. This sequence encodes CASSQLFGLGSYEQYF.

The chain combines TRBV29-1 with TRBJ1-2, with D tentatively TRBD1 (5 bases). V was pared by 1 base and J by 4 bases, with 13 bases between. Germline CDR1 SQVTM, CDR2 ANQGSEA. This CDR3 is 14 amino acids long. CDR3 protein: CSVEGTKGSYGYTF. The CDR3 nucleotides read TGCAGCGTTGAAGGGACAAAGGGGAGCTATGGCTACACCTTC.

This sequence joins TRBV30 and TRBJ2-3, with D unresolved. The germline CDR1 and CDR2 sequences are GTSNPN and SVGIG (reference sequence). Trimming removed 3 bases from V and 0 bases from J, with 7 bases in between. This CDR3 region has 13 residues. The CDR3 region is CAWSFTSTDTQYF. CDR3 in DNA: TGTGCCTGGAGCTTTACCAGCACAGATACGCAGTATTTT.

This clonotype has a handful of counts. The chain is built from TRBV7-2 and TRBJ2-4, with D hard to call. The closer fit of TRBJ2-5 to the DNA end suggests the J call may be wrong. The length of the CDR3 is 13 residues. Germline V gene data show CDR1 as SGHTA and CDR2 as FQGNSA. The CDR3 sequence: CASSGDWMETQYF. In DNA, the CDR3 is TGTGCCAGCAGCGGGGATTGGATGGAGACCCAGTACTTC.

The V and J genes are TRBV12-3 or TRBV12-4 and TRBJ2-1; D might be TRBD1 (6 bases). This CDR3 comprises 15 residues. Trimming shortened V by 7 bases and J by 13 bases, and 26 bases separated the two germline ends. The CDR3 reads CASKTGTSVLETQFF. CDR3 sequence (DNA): TGTGCCAGCAAAACAGGGACAAGTGTTTTGGAGACCCAGTTCTTC.

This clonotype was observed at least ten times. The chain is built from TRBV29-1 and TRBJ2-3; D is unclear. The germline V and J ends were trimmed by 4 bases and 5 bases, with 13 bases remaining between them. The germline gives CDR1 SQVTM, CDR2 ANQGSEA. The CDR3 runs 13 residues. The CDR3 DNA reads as TGCAGCGTTGTCAGCCCGTCAAGAGATACGCAGTATTTT. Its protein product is CSVVSPSRDTQYF.

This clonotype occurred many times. The CDR3 reads CASSLKGGHEKLFF. For the CDR3, the DNA is TGTGCCAGCAGCTTAAAGGGGGGTCACGAAAAACTGTTTTTT. This sequence joins TRBV11-2 and TRBJ1-4; maybe TRBD1 (6 bases). CDR3 size: 14 residues. Germline V CDR1 and CDR2: SGHAT, FQNNGV. Trimming pared 2 bases from V and 8 bases from J, leaving 12 bases between.

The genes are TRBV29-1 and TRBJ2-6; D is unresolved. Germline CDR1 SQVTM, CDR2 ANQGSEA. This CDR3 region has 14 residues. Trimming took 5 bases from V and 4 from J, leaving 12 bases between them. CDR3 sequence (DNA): TGCAGCGTTACCACCCAGAGGGGGGCCAACGTCCTGACTTTC. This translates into CSVTTQRGANVLTF.

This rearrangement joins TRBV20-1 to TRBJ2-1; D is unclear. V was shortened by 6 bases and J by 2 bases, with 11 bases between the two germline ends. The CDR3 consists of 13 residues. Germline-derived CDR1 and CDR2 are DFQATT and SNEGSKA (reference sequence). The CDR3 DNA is TGCAGTGCCCCATCTACAGCCTACAATGAGCAGTTCTTC. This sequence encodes CSAPSTAYNEQFF.

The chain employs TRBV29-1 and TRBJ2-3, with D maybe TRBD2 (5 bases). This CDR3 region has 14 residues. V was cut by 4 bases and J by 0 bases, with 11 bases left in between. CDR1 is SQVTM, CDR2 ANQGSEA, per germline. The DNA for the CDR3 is TGCAGCGTTGTAGGAGCGGCCAGCACAGATACGCAGTATTTT. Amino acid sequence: CSVVGAASTDTQYF.

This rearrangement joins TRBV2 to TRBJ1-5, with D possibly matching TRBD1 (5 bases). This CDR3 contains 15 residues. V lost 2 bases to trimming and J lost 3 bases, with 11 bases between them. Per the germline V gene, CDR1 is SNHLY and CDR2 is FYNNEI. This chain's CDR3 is CASSEQGTNNQPQHF. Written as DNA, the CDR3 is TGTGCCAGCAGTGAACAGGGTACTAACAATCAGCCCCAGCATTTT.

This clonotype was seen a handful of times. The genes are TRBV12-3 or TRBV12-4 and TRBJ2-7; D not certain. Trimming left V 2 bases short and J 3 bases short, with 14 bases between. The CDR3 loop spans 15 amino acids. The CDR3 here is CASSLSRNMYYEQYF. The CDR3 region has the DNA TGTGCCAGCAGTTTAAGTCGAAATATGTACTACGAGCAGTACTTC.

The chain's CDR3 is CASSLAGLAGDYEQYF. The CDR3 DNA reads TGTGCCAGCAGCTTGGCTGGACTAGCGGGAGATTACGAGCAGTACTTC. The rearrangement joins TRBV5-6 to TRBJ2-7, with 13 positions matching TRBD2. V shed 0 bases and J 4 bases; nucleotides not matched to a gene: 4. The CDR3 runs to 16 residues. Germline V gene lookup returns CDR1 SGHDT and CDR2 YYEEEE.

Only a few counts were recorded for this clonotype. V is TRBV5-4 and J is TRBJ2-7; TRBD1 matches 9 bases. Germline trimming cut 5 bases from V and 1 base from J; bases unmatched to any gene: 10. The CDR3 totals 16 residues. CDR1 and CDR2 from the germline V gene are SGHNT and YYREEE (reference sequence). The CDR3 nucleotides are TGTGCCAGCAGAATGAAGACCGACAGGGGGTCCTACGAGCAGTACTTC. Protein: CASRMKTDRGSYEQYF.

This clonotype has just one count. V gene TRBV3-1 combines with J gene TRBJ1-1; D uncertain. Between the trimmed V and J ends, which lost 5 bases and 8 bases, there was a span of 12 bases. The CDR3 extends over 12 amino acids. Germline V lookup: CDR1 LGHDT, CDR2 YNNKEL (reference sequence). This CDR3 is CASSFIGREAFF. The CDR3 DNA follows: TGTGCCAGCAGCTTTATTGGACGCGAAGCTTTCTTT.

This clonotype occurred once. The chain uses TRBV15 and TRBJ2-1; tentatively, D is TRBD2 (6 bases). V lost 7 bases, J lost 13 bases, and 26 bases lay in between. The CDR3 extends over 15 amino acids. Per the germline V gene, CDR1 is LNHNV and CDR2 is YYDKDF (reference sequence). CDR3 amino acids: CATNEGWGGAETQFF. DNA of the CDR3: TGTGCCACCAACGAGGGCTGGGGAGGCGCCGAGACCCAGTTCTTC. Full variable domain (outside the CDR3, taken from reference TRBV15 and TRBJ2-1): DAMVIQNPRYQVTQFGKPVTLSCSQTLNHNVMYWYQQKSSQAPKLLFHYYDKDFNNEADTPDNFQSRRPNTSFCFLDIRSPGLGDTAMYLCATNEGWGGAETQFFGPGTRLTVL.

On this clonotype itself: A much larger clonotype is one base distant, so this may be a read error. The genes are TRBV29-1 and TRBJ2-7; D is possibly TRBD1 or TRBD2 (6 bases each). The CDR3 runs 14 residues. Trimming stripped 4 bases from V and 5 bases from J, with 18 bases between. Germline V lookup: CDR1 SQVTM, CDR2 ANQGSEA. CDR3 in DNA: TGCAGCGTTGCAACGGGAGTGACAGGCGACGAGCAGTACTTC. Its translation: CSVATGVTGDEQYF.

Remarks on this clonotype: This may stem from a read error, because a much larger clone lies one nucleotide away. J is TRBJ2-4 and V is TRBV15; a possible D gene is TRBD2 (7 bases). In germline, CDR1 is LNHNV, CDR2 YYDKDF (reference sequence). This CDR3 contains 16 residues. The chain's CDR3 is CATNRESGKGGNIQYF. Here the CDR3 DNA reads TGTGCCACCAACAGAGAAAGCGGGAAAGGGGGAAACATTCAGTACTTC.

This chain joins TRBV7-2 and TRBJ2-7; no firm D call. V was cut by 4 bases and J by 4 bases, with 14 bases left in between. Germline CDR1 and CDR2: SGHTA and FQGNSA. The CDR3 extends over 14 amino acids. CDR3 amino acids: CASSSRTRKYEQYF. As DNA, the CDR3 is TGTGCCAGCAGCTCAAGGACGAGGAAATACGAGCAGTACTTC. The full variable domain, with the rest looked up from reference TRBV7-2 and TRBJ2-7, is GAGVSQSPSNKVTEKGKDVELRCDPISGHTALYWYRQSLGQGLEFLIYFQGNSAPDKSGLPSDRFSAERTGGSVSTLTIQRTQQEDSAVYLCASSSRTRKYEQYFGPGTRLTVT.